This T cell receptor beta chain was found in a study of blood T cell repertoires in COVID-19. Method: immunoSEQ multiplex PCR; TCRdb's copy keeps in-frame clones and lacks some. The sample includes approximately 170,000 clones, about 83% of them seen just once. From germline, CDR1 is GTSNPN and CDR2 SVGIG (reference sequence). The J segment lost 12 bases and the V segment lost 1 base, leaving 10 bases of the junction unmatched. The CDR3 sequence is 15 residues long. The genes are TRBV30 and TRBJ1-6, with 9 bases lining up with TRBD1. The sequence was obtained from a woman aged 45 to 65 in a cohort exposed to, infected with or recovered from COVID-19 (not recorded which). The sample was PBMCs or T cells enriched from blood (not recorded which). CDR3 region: CAWSAPGTGQKPLHF. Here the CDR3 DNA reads TGTGCCTGGAGTGCCCCCGGGACAGGGCAAAAACCCCTCCACTTT. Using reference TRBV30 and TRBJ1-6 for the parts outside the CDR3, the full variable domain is SQTIHQWPATLVQPVGSPLSLECTVEGTSNPNLYWYRQAAGRGLQLLFYSVGIGQISSEVPQNLSASRPQDRQFILSSKKLLLSDSGFYLCAWSAPGTGQKPLHFGNGTRLTVT.